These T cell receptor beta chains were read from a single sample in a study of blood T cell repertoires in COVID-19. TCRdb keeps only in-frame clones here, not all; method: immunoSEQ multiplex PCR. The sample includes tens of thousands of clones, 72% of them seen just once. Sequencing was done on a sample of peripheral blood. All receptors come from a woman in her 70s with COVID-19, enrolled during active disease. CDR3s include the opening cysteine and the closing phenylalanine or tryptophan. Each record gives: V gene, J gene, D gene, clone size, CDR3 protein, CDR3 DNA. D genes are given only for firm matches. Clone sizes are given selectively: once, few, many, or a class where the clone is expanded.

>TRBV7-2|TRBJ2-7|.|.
CASSPSYEQYF
TGTGCCAGCAGCCCGTCCTACGAGCAGTACTTC
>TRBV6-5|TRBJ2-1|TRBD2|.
CASASGSNLEQFF
TGTGCCAGCGCGAGCGGGAGCAACCTGGAGCAGTTCTTC
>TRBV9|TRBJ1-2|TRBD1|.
CASSPRGDRDYGYTF
TGTGCCAGCAGCCCCCGGGGGGACAGGGACTATGGCTACACCTTC
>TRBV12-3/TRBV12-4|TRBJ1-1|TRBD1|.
CASNQQGLAEAFF
TGTGCCAGCAACCAACAGGGGCTTGCTGAAGCTTTCTTT
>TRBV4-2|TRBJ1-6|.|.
CASSQETGANSPLHF
TGTGCCAGCAGCCAAGAAACAGGAGCAAATTCACCCCTCCACTTT
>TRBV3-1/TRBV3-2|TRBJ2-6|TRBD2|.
CASSQGLAGSGANVLTF
TGTGCCAGCAGCCAAGGACTAGCGGGCTCTGGGGCCAACGTCCTGACTTTC
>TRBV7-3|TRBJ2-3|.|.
CASSPGGDTQYF
TGTGCCAGCAGCCCGGGGGGCGATACGCAGTATTTT
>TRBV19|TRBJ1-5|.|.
CASRGGNQPQHF
TGTGCCAGTAGGGGAGGCAATCAGCCCCAGCATTTT
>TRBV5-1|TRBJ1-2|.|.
CASSSSGGYTF
TGCGCCAGCAGCTCGAGCGGTGGCTACACCTTC
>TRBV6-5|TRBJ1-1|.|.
CASSLRGNTEAFF
TGTGCCAGCAGTCTACGGGGGAACACTGAAGCTTTCTTT
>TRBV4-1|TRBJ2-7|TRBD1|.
CASSPGQGAYEQYF
TGCGCCAGCAGCCCTGGACAGGGGGCCTACGAGCAGTACTTC
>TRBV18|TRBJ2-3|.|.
CASSPWGRSTDTQYF
TGTGCCAGCTCACCCTGGGGGAGGTCCACAGATACGCAGTATTTT
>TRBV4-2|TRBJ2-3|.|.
CASSQDGGPGDTQYF
TGTGCCAGCAGCCAAGACGGGGGGCCGGGAGATACGCAGTATTTT
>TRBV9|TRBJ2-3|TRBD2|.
CASSPRTSGGSGAQYF
TGTGCCAGCAGCCCCCGGACTAGCGGGGGTTCAGGGGCGCAGTATTTT
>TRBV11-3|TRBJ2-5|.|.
CASSVGLPKETQYF
TGTGCCAGCAGCGTGGGACTGCCTAAAGAGACCCAGTACTTC
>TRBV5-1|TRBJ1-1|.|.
CASSRQGNTEAFF
TGCGCCAGCAGCCGTCAGGGGAACACTGAAGCTTTCTTT
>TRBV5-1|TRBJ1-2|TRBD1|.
CASSLAGGKYGYTF
TGCGCCAGCAGCTTGGCAGGGGGAAAGTATGGCTACACCTTC
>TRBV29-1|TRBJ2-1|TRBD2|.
CSVPTSGVSYNEQFF
TGCAGCGTTCCGACTAGCGGGGTCTCCTACAATGAGCAGTTCTTC
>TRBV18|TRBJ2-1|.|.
CASSTTTGDSSYNEQFF
TGTGCCAGCTCAACTACTACAGGTGATAGCTCCTACAATGAGCAGTTCTTC
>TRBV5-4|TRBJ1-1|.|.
CASSLGVNTEAFF
TGTGCCAGCAGCTTGGGAGTGAACACTGAAGCTTTCTTT
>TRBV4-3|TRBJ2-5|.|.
CASSQWGSQETQYF
TGCGCCAGCAGCCAATGGGGCTCGCAAGAGACCCAGTACTTC
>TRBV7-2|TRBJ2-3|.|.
CASSPSGQDTQYF
TGTGCCAGCAGCCCTAGTGGTCAAGATACGCAGTATTTT
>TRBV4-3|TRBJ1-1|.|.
CASSQEGREEEAFF
TGCGCCAGCAGCCAAGAGGGAAGGGAGGAGGAAGCTTTCTTT
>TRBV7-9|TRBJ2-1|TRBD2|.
CASSVLAGVRNEQFF
TGTGCCAGCAGCGTTCTAGCGGGAGTCCGCAATGAGCAGTTCTTC
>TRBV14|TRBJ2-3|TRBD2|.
CASSQLAGGFTDTQYF
TGTGCCAGCAGCCAACTAGCGGGGGGCTTCACAGATACGCAGTATTTT
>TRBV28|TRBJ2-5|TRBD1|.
CASSLAGGQETQYF
TGTGCCAGCAGTCTAGCAGGGGGCCAAGAGACCCAGTACTTC
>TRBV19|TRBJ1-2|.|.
CASSINGEGGYTF
TGTGCCAGTAGTATTAACGGTGAGGGCGGCTACACCTTC
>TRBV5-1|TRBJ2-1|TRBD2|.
CASSQTSGGERANEQFF
TGCGCCAGCAGCCAGACTAGCGGGGGGGAGCGAGCCAATGAGCAGTTCTTC
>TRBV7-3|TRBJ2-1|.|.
CASSLRVSAMMDEQFF
TGTGCCAGCAGCTTACGGGTTAGCGCCATGATGGATGAGCAGTTCTTC
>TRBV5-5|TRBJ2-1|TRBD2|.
CASSSGLAGQFF
TGTGCCAGCAGCTCGGGACTAGCGGGACAGTTCTTC
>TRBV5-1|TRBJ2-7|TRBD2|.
CASRQSGGVTYEQYF
TGCGCCAGCAGACAAAGCGGGGGTGTAACCTACGAGCAGTACTTC
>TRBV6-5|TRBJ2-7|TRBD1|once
CASTPTGVTYEQYF
TGTGCCAGCACCCCGACAGGGGTAACGTACGAGCAGTACTTC
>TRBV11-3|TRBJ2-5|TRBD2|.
CASSSLAGDLQETQYF
TGTGCCAGCAGCTCCTTAGCGGGAGACCTCCAAGAGACCCAGTACTTC
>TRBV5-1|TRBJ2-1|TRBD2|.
CASSLLGLAGGDSYNEQFF
TGCGCCAGCAGCCTTTTGGGACTAGCGGGAGGCGACTCCTACAATGAGCAGTTCTTC
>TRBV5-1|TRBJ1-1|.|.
CASSLEVGRLNTEAFF
TGCGCCAGCAGCTTGGAGGTTGGGAGATTGAACACTGAAGCTTTCTTT
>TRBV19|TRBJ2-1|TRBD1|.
CASEGRDRDYNEQFF
TGTGCCAGCGAAGGAAGGGACAGGGACTACAATGAGCAGTTCTTC
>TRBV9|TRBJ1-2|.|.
CASSVALRVDGYTF
TGTGCCAGCAGCGTAGCTCTCAGGGTAGACGGCTACACCTTC
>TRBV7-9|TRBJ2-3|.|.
CASSFLRLKTDTQYF
TGTGCCAGCAGCTTTCTGAGACTAAAAACAGATACGCAGTATTTT
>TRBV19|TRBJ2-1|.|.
CASSIRTMGEQFF
TGTGCCAGTAGTATTAGGACTATGGGCGAGCAGTTCTTC
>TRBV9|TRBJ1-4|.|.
CASSADDRRGEKLFF
TGTGCCAGCAGCGCGGATGACAGGCGGGGGGAAAAACTGTTTTTT